A single sample gave rise to the 20 T cell receptor beta chains below, sequenced in a study of blood T cell repertoires in COVID-19. Sequenced by immunoSEQ multiplex PCR; TCRdb stores in-frame clones only, minus some. Of just over 300,000 clones detected, roughly 91% appear once; the ten largest clones hold approximately 2%. What was sequenced was peripheral blood. The receptors originated from a woman aged 30 to 39 with COVID-19, enrolled during active disease.

The chain employs TRBV29-1 and TRBJ1-2; D perhaps matches TRBD1 (6 bases). Looked up from germline, CDR1 is SQVTM and CDR2 is ANQGSEA. Trimming removed 2 bases at V and 8 bases at J, with 21 bases between. This CDR3 contains 15 residues. CDR3 coding DNA: TGCAGCGTTGAACCCACGGACAGCCCCTCGGAAGGCTACACCTTC. It is translated as CSVEPTDSPSEGYTF.

This clone was recorded only once. V usage is TRBV7-9 and J usage is TRBJ1-1, with D possibly matching TRBD1 (5 bases). This CDR3 comprises 16 residues. The V end was cut by 1 base, the J end by 0 bases, with 12 bases between. The V gene's germline CDR1 is SEHNR and CDR2 FQNEAQ (reference sequence). CDR3 residues: CASSLGFGGMNTEAFF. The DNA for the CDR3 is TGTGCCAGCAGCTTAGGCTTTGGGGGGATGAACACTGAAGCTTTCTTT.

In its sample, this clone was seen once. V is TRBV5-6 and J is TRBJ1-3; D ambiguous. This CDR3 has 13 amino acids. CDR1 and CDR2 from the germline V gene are SGHDT and YYEEEE. Trimming removed 0 bases at V and 4 bases at J, with 5 bases between. CDR3 region: CASSLAMGNTIYF. The CDR3 DNA is TGTGCCAGCAGCTTGGCCATGGGAAACACCATATATTTT.

J is TRBJ1-2 and V is TRBV10-2, with a possible D match to TRBD1 (5 bases). With 2 bases removed from V and 6 bases from J, the gap between germline ends came to 13 bases. Germline assignment: CDR1 WSHSY and CDR2 SAAADI. There are 14 residues in the CDR3. In DNA, the CDR3 is TGCGCCAGCAGTGAGGGGGCCTTGATGGATGGCTACACCTTC. Amino acids: CASSEGALMDGYTF.

The rearrangement uses TRBV27 and TRBJ2-1; 10 nucleotides align to TRBD2. Germline CDR1 is MNHEY and CDR2 is SMNVEV (reference sequence). The CDR3 has 15 residues. The junction had 5 bases not matched to a gene; V was cut back by 3 bases and J by 6 bases. The CDR3 region is CASSFIAGGSNEQFF. The CDR3 DNA is TGTGCCAGCAGTTTTATAGCGGGGGGTTCCAATGAGCAGTTCTTC.

This clone was detected a few times. This rearrangement joins TRBV6-1 to TRBJ1-1, with a possible D match to TRBD1 (6 bases). Trimming shortened V by 0 bases and J by 6 bases, and 17 bases separated the two germline ends. This CDR3 contains 16 residues. The germline gives CDR1 MNHNS, CDR2 SASEGT. Here the CDR3 reads CASSEALQGLFSEAFF. Here the CDR3 DNA reads TGTGCCAGCAGTGAAGCGCTTCAGGGGCTTTTTTCTGAAGCTTTCTTT.

The chain uses TRBV4-1 and TRBJ1-2, with D tentatively TRBD1 (5 bases). Germline loops: CDR1 MGHRA, CDR2 YSYEKL. Trimming pared 0 bases from V and 2 bases from J, leaving 10 bases between. This CDR3 has 15 residues. CDR3 loop: CASSQDRVWNYGYTF. CDR3 DNA sequence: TGCGCCAGCAGCCAAGACAGGGTATGGAACTATGGCTACACCTTC.

The chain recombines TRBV7-2 with TRBJ2-2; 12 nucleotides agree with TRBD2. V lost 5 bases and J lost 6; bases outside the gene matches: 10. This CDR3 has 17 amino acids. CDR1 and CDR2 from the germline V gene are SGHTA and FQGNSA. The CDR3 nucleotides are TGTGCCAGCAGCCCTACGCGACTAGCGGGGGATCCCGGGGAGCTGTTTTTT. This sequence encodes CASSPTRLAGDPGELFF.

V is TRBV15 and J is TRBJ1-2; tentative D call: TRBD1 (6 bases). CDR1 LNHNV and CDR2 YYDKDF come from the germline V gene (reference sequence). V was pared by 4 bases and J by 2 bases, with 20 bases between. The CDR3 has 17 amino acids. The CDR3: CATSNSGGGVRNYGYTF. The CDR3, as DNA: TGTGCCACCAGCAATTCCGGTGGGGGCGTAAGGAACTATGGCTACACCTTC.

The genes are TRBV7-2 and TRBJ2-1, with a tentative D call TRBD2 (5 bases). The CDR3 has 14 residues. Germline-derived CDR1 and CDR2 are SGHTA and FQGNSA. Trimming left V 4 bases short and J 8 bases short, with 15 bases between. CDR3 nucleotide sequence: TGTGCCAGCAGCTCCGCCGGGATTAGCTATGAGCAGTTCTTC. Translated, it gives CASSSAGISYEQFF.

This chain connects TRBV19 to TRBJ2-5; tentative D call: TRBD2 (6 bases). The CDR3 sequence is 14 residues long. V lost 3 bases and J 5 bases, leaving 13 bases between the germline ends. Germline CDR1 LNHDA, CDR2 SQIVND (reference sequence). The CDR3 loop reads CASSIGASGETQYF. For the CDR3, the DNA is TGTGCCAGTAGTATCGGGGCCAGCGGGGAGACCCAGTACTTC.

The chain uses TRBV2 and TRBJ2-7, with D possibly being TRBD2 (6 bases). Between the trimmed V and J ends, which lost 4 bases and 2 bases, there was a span of 12 bases. Germline-derived CDR1 and CDR2 are SNHLY and FYNNEI. This CDR3 has 14 amino acids. The CDR3 DNA reads TGTGCCAGCAGTGTGACGGGGGTTCCCTACGAGCAGTACTTC. It encodes CASSVTGVPYEQYF. The full variable domain, in which reference TRBV2 and TRBJ2-7 provide the parts outside the CDR3, is EPEVTQTPSHQVTQMGQEVILRCVPISNHLYFYWYRQILGQKVEFLVSFYNNEISEKSEIFDDQFSVERPDGSNFTLKIRSTKLEDSAMYFCASSVTGVPYEQYFGPGTRLTVT.

This rearrangement joins TRBV12-3 or TRBV12-4 to TRBJ1-2; D is unclear. This CDR3 is 13 amino acids long. Trimming stripped 5 bases from V and 2 bases from J, with 9 bases between. The CDR3 loop reads CASSPPGNYGYTF. The CDR3 nucleotides read TGTGCCAGCAGTCCCCCGGGAAACTATGGCTACACCTTC.

The V call is TRBV30, the J call TRBJ1-1; maybe TRBD1 (6 bases). Germline CDR1 GTSNPN, CDR2 SVGIG (reference sequence). The CDR3 loop spans 13 amino acids. The germline V and J ends were trimmed by 6 bases and 1 base, with 12 bases remaining between them. The CDR3 DNA reads as TGTGCCTGTAAAAACAGGGCGAACACTGAAGCTTTCTTT. Translating it yields CACKNRANTEAFF.

This clone turned up a few times. The chain uses TRBV5-4 and TRBJ2-2; D is perhaps TRBD2 (5 bases). Per the germline V gene, CDR1 is SGHNT and CDR2 is YYREEE (reference sequence). This CDR3 has 15 residues. Trimming removed 0 bases from V and 5 bases from J, with 11 bases in between. The CDR3 sequence is CASSLGGSWTGELFF. CDR3 coding DNA: TGTGCCAGCAGCTTGGGAGGGAGTTGGACCGGGGAGCTGTTTTTT. Using reference TRBV5-4 and TRBJ2-2 for the parts outside the CDR3, the full variable domain is ETGVTQSPTHLIKTRGQQVTLRCSSQSGHNTVSWYQQALGQGPQFIFQYYREEENGRGNFPPRFSGLQFPNYSSELNVNALELDDSALYLCASSLGGSWTGELFFGEGSRLTVL.

This clone occurred once. V and J are TRBV4-1 and TRBJ1-1; D not certain. The length of the CDR3 is 14 residues. The V gene lost 0 bases and the J gene lost 3 bases, with 8 bases spanning the gap. CDR1 is MGHRA, CDR2 YSYEKL, per germline. Here the CDR3 DNA reads TGCGCCAGCAGCCAAGATCCGCGGGACACTGAAGCTTTCTTT. Its protein product is CASSQDPRDTEAFF.

The rearrangement joins TRBV5-1 to TRBJ2-6, with 9 bases that match TRBD1. Germline loops: CDR1 SGHRS, CDR2 YFSETQ. CDR3 size: 18 residues. J lost 1 base, V lost 5 bases, and 10 bases had no gene match. The CDR3 bases are TGCGCCAGCAGTCCCTTCGGGACAGGGAGTTCTGGGGCCAACGTCCTGACTTTC. It codes for CASSPFGTGSSGANVLTF.

The genes are TRBV4-2 and TRBJ1-5; unclear D gene. The V gene's germline CDR1 is LGHNA and CDR2 YNFKEQ. The CDR3 extends over 13 amino acids. V was shortened by 2 bases and J by 5 bases, with 7 bases between the two germline ends. CDR3 loop: CASSQNPDQPQHF. DNA for the CDR3: TGTGCCAGCAGCCAAAATCCGGATCAGCCCCAGCATTTT.

This chain links TRBV6-1 with TRBJ1-1, with 7 positions matching TRBD1. V shed 0 bases, J shed 10 bases, and the junction held 17 bases outside the gene matches. CDR1 MNHNS and CDR2 SASEGT come from the germline V gene. This CDR3 is 17 amino acids long. DNA for the CDR3: TGTGCCAGCAGTGAAGCGCTCAGGGGGGCCGGCCCCGGGGCAGCTTTCTTT. Protein sequence: CASSEALRGAGPGAAFF.

The chain carries TRBV7-9 and TRBJ2-7, with a weak D call TRBD1 (5 bases). Trimming cost V 8 bases and J 3 bases, with 14 bases left between them. The germline V gene encodes CDR1 SEHNR and CDR2 FQNEAQ (reference sequence). The CDR3 is 13 residues long. CDR3 loop: CASGSGHNYEQYF. CDR3 coding DNA: TGTGCCAGCGGCTCTGGACATAACTACGAGCAGTACTTC.